The 22 T cell receptor beta chains below all came from one sample that was sequenced in a study of PD-L1 blockade in urothelial cancer. Sequencing was performed with immunoSEQ multiplex PCR; in TCRdb, only in-frame clones are kept and a portion is missing. The table lists about 21,000 clones, 90% of them singletons. The specimen comprised PBMCs, sampled around atezolizumab (anti-PD-L1) treatment. These TCRs come from a woman aged 60 to 75 with urothelial cancer.

CDR3 sequence: CASSTRTGGTGELFF. CDR3 nucleotide sequence: TGTGCCAGTAGTACCCGGACAGGGGGCACCGGGGAGCTGTTTTTT. The chain is built from TRBV19 and TRBJ2-2, with TRBD1 matching 10 bases. The CDR3 is 15 residues long. The germline V gene has CDR1 LNHDA and CDR2 SQIVND (reference sequence). V was clipped by 4 bases and J by 4 bases; unmatched bases: 3. The full variable domain, with the rest looked up from reference TRBV19 and TRBJ2-2, is DGGITQSPKYLFRKEGQNVTLSCEQNLNHDAMYWYRQDPGQGLRLIYYSQIVNDFQKGDIAEGYSVSREKKESFPLTVTSAQKNPTAFYLCASSTRTGGTGELFFGEGSRLTVL.

The chain links TRBV28 to TRBJ2-7, with D possibly being TRBD2 (6 bases). The germline V gene has CDR1 MDHEN and CDR2 SYDVKM. CDR3 size: 16 residues. The V end lost 3 bases, the J end lost 1 base, and 16 bases lay between the germline ends. The CDR3 is CASSLMAGRRSYEQYF. CDR3 bases: TGTGCCAGCAGTTTGATGGCGGGGAGGAGATCCTACGAGCAGTACTTC.

V usage is TRBV2 and J usage is TRBJ1-2; 8 bases align to TRBD1. CDR3 length: 13 residues. The J segment lost 7 bases and the V segment lost 7 bases, leaving 8 bases of the junction unmatched. The V gene's germline CDR1 is SNHLY and CDR2 FYNNEI. The CDR3 sequence is CASTQTGETGYTF. The CDR3 nucleotides read TGTGCCAGCACACAGACAGGGGAAACTGGCTACACCTTC.

This chain joins TRBV7-2 and TRBJ2-1, with D possibly TRBD2 on 5 matching bases. Trimming cost V 7 bases and J 0 bases, with 10 bases left between them. The CDR3 has 14 residues. The germline V gene encodes CDR1 SGHTA and CDR2 FQGNSA. This chain's CDR3 is CASTHEGSYNEQFF. Written as DNA, the CDR3 is TGTGCCAGCACCCACGAGGGCTCCTACAATGAGCAGTTCTTC.

The rearrangement uses TRBV5-4 and TRBJ2-2, with 7 bases that match TRBD1. CDR3 length: 13 amino acids. J lost 10 bases, V lost 5 bases, and 8 bases had no gene match. CDR1 and CDR2 (germline): SGHNT, YYREEE (reference sequence). CDR3 nucleotide sequence: TGTGCCAGCAGGCAACAGGGGAACGCGGAGCTGTTTTTT. This encodes CASRQQGNAELFF.

The genes are TRBV7-3 and TRBJ2-1, with TRBD2 identical over 11 bases. The CDR3 has 14 residues. Germline V lookup: CDR1 SGHTA, CDR2 FQGTGA. V lost 5 bases to trimming and J lost 6 bases; unmatched junction nucleotides: 3. CDR3: CASSPLAGGNEQFF. In nucleotides, the CDR3 is TGTGCCAGCAGCCCCCTAGCGGGAGGCAATGAGCAGTTCTTC.

In DNA form, the CDR3 reads TGTGCCAGCAGTTATCCGGGACTAGCGACGCTGCAGTACTTC. Its protein product is CASSYPGLATLQYF. The rearrangement joins TRBV28 to TRBJ2-7; 10 bases fit TRBD2. The V gene end was trimmed by 4 bases and the J gene end by 9 bases; junction bases not matched to a gene: 9. The CDR3 has 14 residues. CDR1 is MDHEN and CDR2 is SYDVKM in the germline V gene.

This chain links TRBV5-4 with TRBJ2-3; D possibly corresponds to TRBD2 (6 bases). This CDR3 has 14 amino acids. V was shortened by 2 bases and J by 3 bases, with 10 bases between the two germline ends. The V gene's germline CDR1 is SGHNT and CDR2 YYREEE (reference sequence). This chain's CDR3 is CASSFGRGTDTQYF. The CDR3 coding sequence is TGTGCCAGCAGCTTTGGTCGGGGGACAGATACGCAGTATTTT. The full variable domain, with the rest looked up from reference TRBV5-4 and TRBJ2-3, is ETGVTQSPTHLIKTRGQQVTLRCSSQSGHNTVSWYQQALGQGPQFIFQYYREEENGRGNFPPRFSGLQFPNYSSELNVNALELDDSALYLCASSFGRGTDTQYFGPGTRLTVL.

V and J are TRBV6-4 and TRBJ2-4; D perhaps matches TRBD1 (5 bases). This CDR3 contains 14 residues. V lost 2 bases and J lost 7, with 12 bases in between. CDR1 is MRHNA and CDR2 is SNTAGT in the germline V gene. The CDR3 nucleotides read TGTGCCAGCAGTGACCAGGGTCTGGTCAACATTCAGTACTTC. Translation: CASSDQGLVNIQYF.

This sequence joins TRBV6-1 and TRBJ1-2; D is uncertain. The V end was cut by 1 base, the J end by 5 bases, with 17 bases between. Germline V gene sequence: CDR1 MNHNS, CDR2 SASEGT. This CDR3 comprises 16 residues. CDR3 amino acids: CASSEETAEAYYGYTF. The CDR3 DNA reads as TGTGCCAGCAGTGAAGAAACTGCAGAGGCCTATTATGGCTACACCTTC.

The V and J genes are TRBV27 and TRBJ2-7, with no clear D. The CDR3 runs to 14 residues. The V end lost 5 bases, the J end lost 4 bases, and 15 bases lay between the germline ends. Per germline, CDR1 MNHEY and CDR2 SMNVEV (reference sequence). The CDR3 here is CASSLGPRTYEQYF. In DNA form, the CDR3 reads TGTGCCAGCAGTCTAGGCCCCCGCACGTACGAGCAGTACTTC.

This clone was seen just once. The chain links TRBV4-1 to TRBJ2-1, with 12 bases identical to TRBD2. J lost 0 bases, V lost 6 bases, and 9 bases had no gene match. The CDR3 totals 18 residues. The germline V gene has CDR1 MGHRA and CDR2 YSYEKL. The CDR3 reads CASRPGLAGISSYNEQFF. Here the CDR3 DNA reads TGCGCCAGCAGACCGGGACTAGCGGGCATTAGCTCCTACAATGAGCAGTTCTTC.

The V call is TRBV5-1, the J call TRBJ2-7; 11 bases fit TRBD1. Germline CDR1 is SGHRS and CDR2 is YFSETQ. There are 14 residues in the CDR3. V trimming: 4 bases; J trimming: 6 bases; junction bases outside the gene matches: 6. The CDR3 bases are TGCGCCAGCAGCGTCCGGACAGGGGGCTTCGAGCAGTACTTC. It translates to CASSVRTGGFEQYF.

The V and J genes are TRBV7-7 and TRBJ1-1; no definite D call. CDR1 and CDR2 (germline): SSHAT, FNYEAQ (reference sequence). The CDR3 runs 13 residues. The ends were cut back, 5 bases at V and 5 bases at J, with 12 bases in the middle. DNA of the CDR3: TGTGCCAGCAGCCTCACGGAGGCGACTGAAGCTTTCTTT. This codes for CASSLTEATEAFF.

In its sample, this clone was seen once. The chain combines TRBV2 with TRBJ1-2; D is perhaps TRBD1 (5 bases). Germline values: CDR1 SNHLY, CDR2 FYNNEI. This CDR3 is built from 14 residues. V was trimmed by 5 bases and J by 4 bases, leaving 14 bases between them. The CDR3 DNA sequence: TGTGCCAGCAGTAACAGGAATCTGGTCTATGGCTACACCTTC. As protein: CASSNRNLVYGYTF.

V gene TRBV5-1 combines with J gene TRBJ2-6; 7 bases line up with TRBD2. J gave up 0 bases and V 0 bases, and 6 bases lay outside the gene matches. CDR3 length: 18 residues. Germline lookup yields CDR1 SGHRS and CDR2 YFSETQ. CDR3 sequence: CASSLGPSGRSGANVLTF. The DNA of the CDR3 is TGCGCCAGCAGCTTGGGTCCTAGCGGTCGCTCTGGGGCCAACGTCCTGACTTTC.

The chain recombines TRBV5-4 with TRBJ2-3; TRBD2 matches at 7 bases. The CDR3 extends over 16 amino acids. CDR1 is SGHNT, CDR2 YYREEE, per germline (reference sequence). V lost 1 base, J lost 5 bases, and 10 bases stayed unmatched. The CDR3 sequence is CASSLPGRRVQDTQYF. The CDR3 DNA reads TGTGCCAGCAGCTTGCCCGGGAGGCGGGTTCAAGATACGCAGTATTTT.

The V gene is TRBV14, the J gene TRBJ2-4; TRBD2 is a possible D gene (6 bases). The CDR3 sequence is 18 residues long. Trimming stripped 1 base from V and 1 base from J, with 17 bases between. The germline V gene has CDR1 SGHDN and CDR2 FVKESK. The CDR3 DNA reads TGTGCCAGCAGCCAAGCTCCCGGGGTAGCGGTGGCCAAAAACATTCAGTACTTC. Protein product: CASSQAPGVAVAKNIQYF.

The CDR3 bases are TGTGCCAGCAGCTTAGGGGGACAGGGAAACACCATATATTTT. Encoded protein: CASSLGGQGNTIYF. The gene calls are TRBV7-9 and TRBJ1-3; 7 nucleotides agree with TRBD1. The CDR3 length is 14 residues. Germline CDR1 SEHNR, CDR2 FQNEAQ (reference sequence). Trimming at V came to 1 base and at J to 4 bases, leaving 1 base not matched to a gene.

This clone was recorded once. V and J are TRBV6-1 and TRBJ2-1; 15 bases line up with TRBD2. This CDR3 is built from 19 residues. The V and J ends lost 4 bases and 1 base, in that order; junction bases with no gene match: 8. Germline V gives CDR1 MNHNS, CDR2 SASEGT. This CDR3 reads CASSALPGTSGRSYNEQFF. The CDR3 DNA reads as TGTGCCAGCAGTGCCCTACCCGGGACTAGCGGGAGGTCCTACAATGAGCAGTTCTTC.

The rearrangement uses TRBV18 and TRBJ2-3, with unresolved D. Germline V lookup: CDR1 KGHSH, CDR2 LQKENI. The CDR3 sequence is 15 residues long. Deletions cut 0 bases from V and 0 bases from J, with 7 bases between. The CDR3 sequence is CASSPPGRSTDTQYF. The CDR3 bases are TGTGCCAGCTCACCACCGGGCAGGAGCACAGATACGCAGTATTTT.

This rearrangement joins TRBV9 to TRBJ1-2, with D perhaps TRBD1 (6 bases). The CDR3 has 14 residues. Per the germline V gene, CDR1 is SGDLS and CDR2 is YYNGEE. The V gene lost 2 bases and the J gene lost 4 bases, with 12 bases spanning the gap. In DNA, the CDR3 is TGTGCCAGCAGCGTCCACAGGGACCTCTATGGCTACACCTTC. It codes for CASSVHRDLYGYTF. The full variable domain, completed using reference TRBV9 and TRBJ1-2, is DSGVTQTPKHLITATGQRVTLRCSPRSGDLSVYWYQQSLDQGLQFLIQYYNGEERAKGNILERFSAQQFPDLHSELNLSSLELGDSALYFCASSVHRDLYGYTFGSGTRLTVV.